This T cell receptor beta chain was sequenced during a study of T cells in Graves' hyperthyroidism and ophthalmopathy. Findings of the study overall: A model of 13 V-J pairs discriminated ophthalmopathy from stable hyperthyroidism. Blood also held most thyroid clonotypes expanded beyond 0.001. Ophthalmopathy was predicted by the model a median of roughly 6.6 months ahead of onset.

The CDR3 length is 13 residues. The V and J ends lost 8 bases and 4 bases, in that order; junction bases with no gene match: 7. TCR beta CDR3 regions were amplified from RNA. An initial round of RT-PCR targeting the TCR CDR3 relied on the HTBI primer set. MiXCR, applied by TCRdb to the multiplex PCR reads, yields one record per CDR3 protein. The table shows 600,000 to 650,000 distinct CDR3 sequences, with 15% to 20% occurring only once. In this sample, this clonotype turned up many times. Its antigen is currently unknown. Lactation, pregnancy, other autoimmune disease or uncontrolled infection led to exclusion of patients.

What was sequenced was blood. The chain has TRBV12-3 or TRBV12-4 and TRBJ2-7; TRBD1 matches at 8 bases. This clonotype originated in a woman aged 25-40 years with Graves' hyperthyroidism. For the CDR3, the DNA is TGTGCCAGCGGTGACAGGGGTAGGTACGAGCAGTACTTC. Its protein product is CASGDRGRYEQYF.